This T cell receptor (beta chain) originates from a study of T-cell reconstitution after alpha-beta-depleted transplantation in children. Construction of the TCRbeta library involved unique molecular identifiers. TCRdb re-derived calls from the PCR reads in MiXCR, one entry per CDR3 protein. The table shows roughly 200,000 distinct CDR3 sequences, with 8% to 9.5% occurring only once. Sequenced here: PBMCs from the stem cell graft donor, sampled from the stem cell graft. The TCR comes from a human donor who donated a stem cell graft to a child with acute lymphoblastic leukemia.

The CDR3 is CASSLGVYSEAFF. The CDR3 DNA reads TGTGCCAGCAGCTTAGGGGTGTACAGTGAAGCTTTCTTT. V is TRBV7-7 and J is TRBJ1-1; D gene ambiguous. Germline-derived CDR1 and CDR2 are SSHAT and FNYEAQ (reference sequence). V shed 1 base and J shed 7 bases, with 10 bases lying between them. The CDR3 is 13 residues long.